This T cell receptor beta chain was captured in a study of identifying expanded T cells in peripheral blood (dated by TCRdb to about 2019). For context, the study as a whole: Four technical replicates, made by sequencing separate aliquots from the same pool of genomic DNA, were compared pairwise. What the research found in general, with its limitations: The authors expected that over much longer intervals, such as months to years, biological variance in healthy repertoires might increase even further. The binomial model flagged approximately 1.3 differentially abundant clones between technical replicates but about 15 over around 2 weeks and roughly 19 over around four weeks. In all healthy donors, the variance in clone template counts between samples taken two weeks apart rose significantly as total template count increased. The beta-binomial model significantly reduced the number of clones called differentially abundant and the false-positive rate across all healthy-donor time intervals.

On this clone itself: Its antigen is not yet known. Base qualities are missing; no much larger clone stands one base away.

During the collection period, no immune events, such as infections, were documented for the healthy donors. Blood repertoires from healthy donors were used as a training cohort for calibrating time-dependent variance in a beta-binomial model of differential abundance of T-cell clones. The training cohort comprised roughly 10 healthy donors, 3 female and 7 male. Donor ages ranged from roughly 25 to 65 years, with an average of approximately 43 years. Obtained from a commercial supplier, whole blood was collected from each healthy donor at three time points set about 2 weeks apart. For immunosequencing, genomic DNA was extracted from whole blood that had not been sorted. There are 13 amino acids in the CDR3, from cysteine to phenylalanine inclusive. Only CDR3 DNA remains: 39 bases, in frame from the first base. The germline V gene sets CDR1 to SNHLY and CDR2 to FYNNEI. V loses 6 bases at its end and J loses 9 bases; junction bases beyond the gene matches: 3.

TCRbeta CDR3 regions were profiled by bias-controlled multiplex PCR amplification of genomic DNA with the immunoSEQ Assay. On the study's bioinformatics: The absolute abundance of each unique TCRbeta CDR3 region was quantified after sequences were collapsed and filtered. Differential abundance was tested with two models: a binomial (Fisher-equivalent) model and a beta-binomial model that adds time-dependent variance fitted from healthy donors. Clones with fewer than 5 combined templates were excluded, and clones with Benjamini-Hochberg FDR below 0.01 were called differentially abundant. Beta-binomial variance was modeled as a function of total template count across the two samples using the form v = (b*log(k)+a)^2. In TCRdb, the immuneACCESS table is reduced to in-frame sequences with V and J assigned. These tables do not hold every clone; where another copy was compared, an unresolved V gene accounts for under half, and the others remain unexplained. V, J and clone size derive from that table, while D and trimming were established from the DNA sequence. Within this sample are 120,000 or so clones, with approximately 88% of them counted one time only. The ten biggest clones cover less than 4% of the sample.

This receptor was taken from a person aged 18 to 70 in good health. The specimen sequenced was blood. The chain is made from TRBV2 and TRBJ1-6, and 9 junction bases match TRBD1. The CDR3 region: CASRRTGVSPLHF. In nucleotide form, the sequence is TGTGCCAGCAGACGGACAGGGGTTTCACCCCTCCACTTT.